What follows describes a single TCR beta chain. These data come from a study of CD8 T cells in Susac syndrome. This CDR3 is 13 amino acids long. CDR1 is MNHEY and CDR2 is SVGAGI in the germline V gene. Trimming pared 6 bases from V and 6 bases from J, leaving 11 bases between. With random hexamers, about 0.45 to 1 ug RNA was reverse transcribed. TCRdb reanalysed the immunoSEQ multiplex PCR reads using MiXCR and keeps one entry per CDR3 protein. The repertoire holds some 96,000 distinct CDR3 sequences, nearly 97% seen once, with 0.25% to 0.35% in the top ten. This receptor was taken from a human donor with Susac syndrome. The sequenced sample consisted of CD8+ T cells from PBMCs. V and J are TRBV6-5 and TRBJ2-2, with D possibly being TRBD1 or TRBD2 (5 bases each). The CDR3 nucleotides read TGTGCCAGCAGAACCGGGACGTCCGGGGAGCTGTTTTTT. As protein: CASRTGTSGELFF.